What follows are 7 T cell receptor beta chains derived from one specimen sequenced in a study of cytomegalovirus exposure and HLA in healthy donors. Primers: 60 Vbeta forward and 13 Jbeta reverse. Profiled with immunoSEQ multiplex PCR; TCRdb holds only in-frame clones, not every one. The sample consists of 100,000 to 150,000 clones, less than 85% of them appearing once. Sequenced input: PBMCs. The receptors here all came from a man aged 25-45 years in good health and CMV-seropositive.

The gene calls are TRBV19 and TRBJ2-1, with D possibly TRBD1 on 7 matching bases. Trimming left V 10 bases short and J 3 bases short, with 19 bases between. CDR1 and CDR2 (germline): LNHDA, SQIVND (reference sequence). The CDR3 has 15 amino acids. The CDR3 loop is CATFSRRGHYNEQFF. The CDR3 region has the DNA TGTGCCACGTTCTCGCGGAGGGGGCACTACAATGAGCAGTTCTTC.

The CDR3 spells CASSEGRTGWSPLHF. The CDR3 bases are TGTGCCAGCAGTGAAGGGCGGACAGGCTGGTCACCCCTCCACTTT. This chain joins TRBV6-1 and TRBJ1-6; TRBD1 matches 7 bases. CDR3 length: 15 residues. V lost 1 base and J lost 10; bases outside the gene matches: 7. The germline CDR1 and CDR2 sequences are MNHNS and SASEGT.

As DNA, the CDR3 is TGTGCCAGCAGAACGCTCCCAGGGGGCGCGTCGAACGAGCAGTACTTC. Its protein product is CASRTLPGGASNEQYF. The chain couples TRBV27 to TRBJ2-7, with 8 bases identical to TRBD1. The CDR3 runs 16 residues. The ends lost 6 bases at V and 5 bases at J; junction bases unmatched: 15. Per germline, CDR1 MNHEY and CDR2 SMNVEV (reference sequence).

The CDR3, as DNA: TGTGCCAGCCTCAAATCTACCCTAGCGGGGGGAGATACGCAGTATTTT. This translates into CASLKSTLAGGDTQYF. The chain is built from TRBV28 and TRBJ2-3; 11 nucleotides align to TRBD2. This CDR3 has 16 residues. The J segment lost 5 bases and the V segment lost 8 bases, leaving 12 bases of the junction unmatched. The germline V gene encodes CDR1 MDHEN and CDR2 SYDVKM.

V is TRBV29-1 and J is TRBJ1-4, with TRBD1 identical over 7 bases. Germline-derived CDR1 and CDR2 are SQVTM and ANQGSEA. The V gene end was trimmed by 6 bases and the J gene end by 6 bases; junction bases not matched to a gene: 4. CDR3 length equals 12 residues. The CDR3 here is CSVPDRDEKLFF. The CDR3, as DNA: TGCAGCGTACCCGACAGGGATGAAAAACTGTTTTTT.

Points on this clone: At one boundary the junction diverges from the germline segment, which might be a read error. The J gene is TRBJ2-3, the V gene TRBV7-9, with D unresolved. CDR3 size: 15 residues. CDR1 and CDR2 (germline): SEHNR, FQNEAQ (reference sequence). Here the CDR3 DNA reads TGTGCCAGCAGGTTAGACCCTTCCTACGGAGATACGCAGTATTTT. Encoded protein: CASRLDPSYGDTQYF.

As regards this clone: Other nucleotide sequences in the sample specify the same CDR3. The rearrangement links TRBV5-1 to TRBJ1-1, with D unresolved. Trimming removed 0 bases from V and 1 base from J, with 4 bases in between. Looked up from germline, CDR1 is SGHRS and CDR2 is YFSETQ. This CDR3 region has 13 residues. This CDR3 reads CASSLAGNTEAFF. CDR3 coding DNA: TGCGCCAGCAGCTTGGCGGGGAACACTGAAGCTTTCTTT. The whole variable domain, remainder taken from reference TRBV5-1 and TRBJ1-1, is KAGVTQTPRYLIKTRGQQVTLSCSPISGHRSVSWYQQTPGQGLQFLFEYFSETQRNKGNFPGRFSGRQFSNSRSEMNVSTLELGDSALYLCASSLAGNTEAFFGQGTRLTVV.